The 20 T cell receptor beta chains below come from one sample, sequenced in a study of regulatory dendritic cells for organ transplantation. This table comes from immunoSEQ multiplex PCR, and its TCRdb copy is limited to in-frame clones, with some not included. The profile shows under 4,500 clones, about 62% of them singletons. No antigen has been identified for these receptors. Sorted subsets were CFSE-labeled and cultured less than 6 days with allogeneic dendritic cells. Sequencing input: memory CD8+ T cells from blood cultured with regulatory dendritic cells. Stated subset: CD45RO+ memory T cells. Source of these receptors: a human donor in good health.

This clone has a handful of counts. V and J are TRBV27 and TRBJ1-2; TRBD1 agrees at 12 bases. Germline V lookup: CDR1 MNHEY, CDR2 SMNVEV (reference sequence). The CDR3 contains 15 residues. Trimming cost V 5 bases and J 4 bases; bases outside gene matches: 5. CDR3 bases: TGTGCCAGCAGTCCCGGGACAGGGGGCACCTATGGCTACACCTTC. The encoded protein is CASSPGTGGTYGYTF.

This clone was seen only once. This rearrangement joins TRBV5-1 to TRBJ2-3, with 10 bases lining up with TRBD1. The CDR3 length is 15 residues. V lost 7 bases and J lost 2; bases outside the gene matches: 7. The germline V gene has CDR1 SGHRS and CDR2 YFSETQ. The CDR3: CASGLGTGDTDTQYF. In DNA form, the CDR3 reads TGCGCCAGCGGCCTAGGGACAGGGGACACAGATACGCAGTATTTT.

The chain employs TRBV27 and TRBJ2-1, with a tentative D call TRBD2 (6 bases). Trimming cost V 2 bases and J 15 bases, with 14 bases left between them. The germline gives CDR1 MNHEY, CDR2 SMNVEV (reference sequence). This CDR3 is built from 12 residues. In DNA, the CDR3 is TGTGCCAGCAGTTTAGGAGGGAACGCCCCGTTCTTC. Protein: CASSLGGNAPFF.

The rearrangement joins TRBV19 to TRBJ1-5; 8 bases align to TRBD1. The germline CDR1 and CDR2 sequences are LNHDA and SQIVND (reference sequence). V was pared by 4 bases and J by 4 bases, with 6 bases of the junction left unmatched. This CDR3 has 15 amino acids. This CDR3 reads CASSKTGAKNQPQHF. Written as DNA, the CDR3 is TGTGCCAGTAGTAAGACAGGGGCGAAGAATCAGCCCCAGCATTTT. The whole variable domain, remainder taken from reference TRBV19 and TRBJ1-5, is DGGITQSPKYLFRKEGQNVTLSCEQNLNHDAMYWYRQDPGQGLRLIYYSQIVNDFQKGDIAEGYSVSREKKESFPLTVTSAQKNPTAFYLCASSKTGAKNQPQHFGDGTRLSIL.

V gene TRBV7-9 combines with J gene TRBJ2-3; possible D gene TRBD2, 6 bases. The germline V gene has CDR1 SEHNR and CDR2 FQNEAQ (reference sequence). V lost 5 bases, J lost 3 bases, and 15 bases lay in between. The CDR3 totals 15 residues. The CDR3 DNA sequence: TGTGCCAGCAGCCAAGATATGCGGGGAACAGATACGCAGTATTTT. Protein: CASSQDMRGTDTQYF.

This clone has more than one count but fewer than ten. The rearrangement links TRBV4-1 to TRBJ2-1, with D maybe TRBD1 (5 bases). Germline V gives CDR1 MGHRA, CDR2 YSYEKL. There are 12 residues in the CDR3. V was cut by 2 bases and J by 8 bases, with 7 bases left in between. This chain's CDR3 is CASSQLGDEQFF. The CDR3 coding sequence is TGCGCCAGCAGCCAACTAGGGGATGAGCAGTTCTTC.

This clone was seen a handful of times. The chain employs TRBV2 and TRBJ2-2; 8 nucleotides agree with TRBD2. CDR1 SNHLY and CDR2 FYNNEI come from the germline V gene. With V trimmed by 3 bases and J by 1 base, 4 bases remained unmatched. The CDR3 extends over 16 amino acids. The CDR3 loop reads CASSDLAGVNTGELFF. For the CDR3, the DNA is TGTGCCAGCAGTGATCTAGCGGGTGTGAACACCGGGGAGCTGTTTTTT.

The genes are TRBV6-1 and TRBJ1-1; the D gene is possibly TRBD1 (5 bases). Between the trimmed V and J ends, which lost 6 bases and 8 bases, there was a span of 10 bases. CDR3 length: 11 amino acids. Germline V gene data show CDR1 as MNHNS and CDR2 as SASEGT. Written as DNA, the CDR3 is TGTGCCAGCAGCGAGACAGACGAAGCTTTCTTT. Amino acid sequence: CASSETDEAFF.

A few counts support this clone. This chain links TRBV9 with TRBJ2-1; 9 bases match TRBD1. CDR1 and CDR2 (germline): SGDLS, YYNGEE. With 0 bases clipped from V and 10 bases from J, the junction kept 11 bases outside the gene matches. The CDR3 covers 16 residues. CDR3 sequence: CASSVDQGRGTGEQFF. The CDR3, as DNA: TGTGCCAGCAGCGTAGATCAGGGGCGGGGGACAGGGGAGCAGTTCTTC. Drawing the rest from reference TRBV9 and TRBJ2-1, the complete variable domain is DSGVTQTPKHLITATGQRVTLRCSPRSGDLSVYWYQQSLDQGLQFLIQYYNGEERAKGNILERFSAQQFPDLHSELNLSSLELGDSALYFCASSVDQGRGTGEQFFGPGTRLTVL.

V usage is TRBV4-3 and J usage is TRBJ2-7, with TRBD1 matching over 11 bases. CDR1 and CDR2 (germline): LGHNA, YSLEER. The CDR3 is 16 residues long. The ends lost 4 bases at V and 3 bases at J; junction bases unmatched: 8. CDR3 residues: CASSRGSGTGGYEQYF. CDR3 DNA: TGCGCCAGCAGCCGCGGCTCCGGGACAGGGGGCTACGAGCAGTACTTC.

The chain employs TRBV7-8 and TRBJ2-7; 9 nucleotides agree with TRBD2. The CDR3 consists of 16 residues. The V and J ends lost 5 bases and 1 base, in that order; junction bases with no gene match: 9. Germline CDR1 reads SGHVS; CDR2 reads FQNEAQ. In nucleotides, the CDR3 is TGTGCCAGCAGCCCCGAGGTAGCGGGGGAATCCTACGAGCAGTACTTC. It codes for CASSPEVAGESYEQYF.

This clone is deemed large. The J gene is TRBJ2-5, the V gene TRBV9; 9 positions agree with TRBD2. The CDR3 consists of 17 residues. Trimming cost V 0 bases and J 2 bases; bases outside gene matches: 8. The germline CDR1 and CDR2 sequences are SGDLS and YYNGEE. CDR3 residues: CASSVAEGGGVQETQYF. The CDR3, as DNA: TGTGCCAGCAGCGTAGCTGAGGGCGGGGGGGTTCAAGAGACCCAGTACTTC.

This rearrangement joins TRBV9 to TRBJ2-7; the D gene is possibly TRBD2 (6 bases). The V gene's germline CDR1 is SGDLS and CDR2 YYNGEE. Trimming stripped 0 bases from V and 2 bases from J, with 15 bases between. This CDR3 comprises 16 residues. CDR3 DNA: TGTGCCAGCAGCGTAGGGGAGGTAAGCCCCCCCTACGAGCAGTACTTC. Protein sequence: CASSVGEVSPPYEQYF. The variable domain in full, completed from reference TRBV9 and TRBJ2-7, reads DSGVTQTPKHLITATGQRVTLRCSPRSGDLSVYWYQQSLDQGLQFLIQYYNGEERAKGNILERFSAQQFPDLHSELNLSSLELGDSALYFCASSVGEVSPPYEQYFGPGTRLTVT.

The V and J genes are TRBV7-9 and TRBJ1-3; D gene ambiguous. The CDR3 loop spans 14 amino acids. Per the germline V gene, CDR1 is SEHNR and CDR2 is FQNEAQ (reference sequence). The ends were cut back, 6 bases at V and 4 bases at J, with 13 bases in the middle. As DNA, the CDR3 is TGTGCCAGCAGGTCCCCAGTAGCCGGAAACACCATATATTTT. Its translation is CASRSPVAGNTIYF.

The chain joins TRBV5-1 to TRBJ2-4; no firm D call. Germline values: CDR1 SGHRS, CDR2 YFSETQ. V was pared by 0 bases and J by 1 base, with 14 bases between. This CDR3 is built from 17 residues. CDR3 bases: TGCGCCAGCAGCTTGGCGCTAGGTGGTCTTGCCAAAAACATTCAGTACTTC. Translating it yields CASSLALGGLAKNIQYF.

This rearrangement joins TRBV5-5 to TRBJ1-6, with D perhaps TRBD1 (5 bases). CDR3 length equals 17 residues. The V end lost 0 bases, the J end lost 5 bases, and 15 bases lay between the germline ends. CDR1 SGHKS and CDR2 YYEKEE come from the germline V gene (reference sequence). The CDR3 is CASSLAGGIKHNSPLHF. The CDR3 nucleotides are TGTGCCAGCAGCTTGGCTGGGGGGATTAAGCATAATTCACCCCTCCACTTT.

The chain couples TRBV19 to TRBJ2-2, with 8 bases aligning to TRBD1. Per germline, CDR1 LNHDA and CDR2 SQIVND (reference sequence). This CDR3 spans 18 amino acids. V lost 0 bases and J lost 1; bases outside the gene matches: 7. The CDR3 here is CASSIDAYGQGNTGELFF. The CDR3 DNA follows: TGTGCCAGTAGTATAGACGCATACGGACAGGGGAACACCGGGGAGCTGTTTTTT.

This chain links TRBV6-5 with TRBJ1-1, with D unresolved. V lost 5 bases, J lost 1 base, and 14 bases lay in between. The CDR3 is 15 residues long. Germline V gene lookup returns CDR1 MNHEY and CDR2 SVGAGI. This chain's CDR3 is CASSPYYSGNTEAFF. As DNA, the CDR3 is TGTGCCAGCAGTCCTTACTATTCGGGGAACACTGAAGCTTTCTTT.

This clone appeared a few times. The chain employs TRBV6-5 and TRBJ1-2; 9 bases are a match to TRBD1. With V trimmed by 2 bases and J by 2 bases, 0 bases remained unmatched. The CDR3 runs 14 residues. Germline V gene lookup returns CDR1 MNHEY and CDR2 SVGAGI. The CDR3 spells CASSYGTGNYGYTF. The DNA for the CDR3 is TGTGCCAGCAGTTACGGGACAGGGAACTATGGCTACACCTTC.

This chain uses TRBV4-1 with TRBJ1-1, with a tentative D call TRBD1 (6 bases). This CDR3 has 16 residues. The V gene lost 7 bases and the J gene lost 1 base, with 19 bases spanning the gap. From germline, CDR1 is MGHRA and CDR2 YSYEKL. In DNA, the CDR3 is TGCGCCAGCACCGTCGTGATGGGGGCCCCGAACACTGAAGCTTTCTTT. This sequence encodes CASTVVMGAPNTEAFF.